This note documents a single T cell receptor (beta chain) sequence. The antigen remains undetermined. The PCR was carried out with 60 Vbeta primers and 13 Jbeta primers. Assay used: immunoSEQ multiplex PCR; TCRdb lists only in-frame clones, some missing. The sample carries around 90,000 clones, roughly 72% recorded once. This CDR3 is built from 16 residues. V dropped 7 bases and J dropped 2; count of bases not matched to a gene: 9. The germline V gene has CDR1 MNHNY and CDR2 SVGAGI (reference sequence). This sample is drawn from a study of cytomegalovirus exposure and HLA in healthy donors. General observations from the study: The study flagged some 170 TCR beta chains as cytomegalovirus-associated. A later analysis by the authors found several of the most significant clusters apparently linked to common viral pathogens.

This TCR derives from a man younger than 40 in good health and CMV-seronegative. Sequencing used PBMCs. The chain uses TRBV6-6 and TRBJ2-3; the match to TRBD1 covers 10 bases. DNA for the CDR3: TGTGCCAGCATCGACCCCGGGACAGGGGACACAGATACGCAGTATTTT. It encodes CASIDPGTGDTDTQYF.